A single T cell receptor beta chain is shown here with its context. Sequencing was performed with immunoSEQ multiplex PCR; in TCRdb, only in-frame clones are kept and a portion is missing. The table has 53,000 or so clones, about 81% seen once. The record originates from a study of OX40 agonist ivuxolimab in advanced cancers. Specimen: CD4+ or CD8+ T cells sorted from blood, collected in a trial of the OX40 agonist ivuxolimab. This receptor was obtained from an adult with an advanced solid tumor such as melanoma, head and neck, liver or kidney cancer.

The CDR3 spells CASRGQGYEQYF. CDR3 DNA: TGTGCCAGCAGGGGACAGGGTTACGAGCAGTACTTC. This sequence joins TRBV27 and TRBJ2-7, with 9 bases fitting TRBD1. The V gene end was trimmed by 6 bases and the J gene end by 4 bases; junction bases not matched to a gene: 1. The CDR3 has 12 amino acids. Germline assignment: CDR1 MNHEY and CDR2 SMNVEV (reference sequence).